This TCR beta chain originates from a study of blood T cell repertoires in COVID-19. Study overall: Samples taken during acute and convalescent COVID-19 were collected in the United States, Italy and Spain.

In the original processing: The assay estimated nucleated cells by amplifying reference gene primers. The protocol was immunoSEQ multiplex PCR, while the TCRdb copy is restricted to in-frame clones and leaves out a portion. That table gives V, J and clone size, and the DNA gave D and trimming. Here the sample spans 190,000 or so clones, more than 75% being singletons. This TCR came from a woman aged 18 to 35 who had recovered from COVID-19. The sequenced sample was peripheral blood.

CDR3: CASRTGDGTEAFF. The CDR3 DNA reads TGTGCCAGCAGGACAGGGGATGGGACTGAAGCTTTCTTT. The chain has TRBV6-5 and TRBJ1-1, with 8 bases lining up with TRBD1. The CDR3 consists of 13 residues. The V gene's germline CDR1 is MNHEY and CDR2 SVGAGI. V lost 6 bases to trimming and J lost 5 bases; unmatched junction nucleotides: 5.